This T cell receptor (beta chain) was documented in a study of CD8+CD57+ T cells in acquired aplastic anemia. Study information: An average of approximately 3.4 ug of DNA was obtained from sorted CD4+ and CD8+ cells. An average of about 10.8 million reads for CD4+ cells was obtained from healthy donors. Study-wide points: About 30 CD8+ CDR3 sequences occurred in both the patients and the controls. Simpson's diversity of CD8+ cells was not significantly different in patients compared with controls.

Both TCR beta VDJ combination and CDR3 sequence profiling were carried out. Genomic DNA was the template for this profiling. TCRdb passed the reads through MiXCR, listing each CDR3 protein once. The table records about 140,000 distinct CDR3 sequences, less than 45% of them present only once. On this clonotype itself: Its target is not known. It may be a read error: a sequence one base away is much more abundant.

The CDR3 has 17 residues. V shed 3 bases and J shed 3 bases, with 21 bases lying between them. CDR1 SGDLS and CDR2 YYNGEE come from the germline V gene. The sample taken for sequencing was sorted CD4+, CD8+, or CD8+CD57+ T cells (not recorded which) from PBMCs. The TCR comes from a human donor in good health, serving as a control. This chain joins TRBV9 and TRBJ1-2; maybe TRBD1 (5 bases). CDR3 amino acids: CASSESPEWGGDYGYTF. The CDR3 region has the DNA TGTGCCAGCAGCGAATCCCCAGAATGGGGGGGGGACTATGGCTACACCTTC.